Listed below are T cell receptor beta chains from one sample, sequenced in a study of OX40 agonist ivuxolimab in advanced cancers. Using immunoSEQ multiplex PCR, the repertoire was profiled, and TCRdb retains in-frame clones only, with some absent. The data contain some 13,000 clones, around 93% of them seen just once; the ten biggest clones take up 20% to 25%. This material consisted of CD4+ or CD8+ T cells sorted from blood, taken in a trial of the OX40 agonist ivuxolimab. These receptors were obtained from an adult with an advanced solid tumor such as melanoma, head and neck, liver or kidney cancer. The CDR3 runs from the conserved cysteine through the conserved F or W. A D gene is named only where the DNA matches it firmly. Only some rows state a clone size, as once, few, many or a class for expanded clones.

d_call j_call v_call clone_size cdr3_aa cdr3_nt
NA TRBJ2-2 TRBV28 NA CASLPIGGGELFF TGTGCCAGCCTCCCCATTGGCGGCGGGGAGCTGTTTTTT
NA TRBJ2-3 TRBV13 NA CASSLGAKPSTDTQYF TGTGCCAGCAGCTTAGGGGCTAAGCCTAGCACAGATACGCAGTATTTT
NA TRBJ2-3 TRBV27 once CASSLFRGTDTQYF TGTGCCAGCAGTTTATTCAGGGGTACAGATACGCAGTATTTT
NA TRBJ1-4 TRBV7-2 NA CASSWVGEKLFF TGTGCCAGCAGCTGGGTTGGTGAAAAACTGTTTTTT
TRBD2 TRBJ2-1 TRBV9 NA CASSDPISGSQFF TGTGCCAGCAGCGACCCCATTAGCGGGAGCCAGTTCTTC
TRBD2 TRBJ2-5 TRBV28 NA CASASGLGRETQYF TGTGCCAGCGCCTCGGGACTAGGTCGGGAGACCCAGTACTTC
TRBD1 TRBJ2-7 TRBV15 NA CATKPGQHYEQYF TGTGCCACCAAACCGGGACAGCACTACGAGCAGTACTTC
TRBD1 TRBJ1-1 TRBV7-9 NA CASRPRDRDGAFF TGTGCCAGCAGGCCCCGGGACAGGGATGGAGCTTTCTTT
NA TRBJ2-1 TRBV15 NA CATSRPRDWRLSYNEQFF TGTGCCACCAGCAGACCTAGGGACTGGAGACTCTCCTACAATGAGCAGTTCTTC
NA TRBJ1-1 TRBV7-9 NA CASNPNTEAFF TGTGCCAGCAATCCAAACACTGAAGCTTTCTTT
NA TRBJ2-5 TRBV27 NA CASSYSGVQETQYF TGTGCCAGCAGTTATTCAGGGGTCCAAGAGACCCAGTACTTC
TRBD1 TRBJ2-7 TRBV15 medium-sized CATSAHRGPYEQYF TGTGCCACCAGCGCCCACAGGGGACCCTACGAGCAGTACTTC
NA TRBJ1-3 TRBV4-1 NA CASSHLLTGGSGNTIYF TGCGCCAGCAGCCATCTCTTAACGGGGGGGTCTGGAAACACCATATATTTT
TRBD1 TRBJ2-7 TRBV25-1 NA CASSQTGAGYEQYF TGTGCCAGCAGCCAGACAGGGGCCGGCTACGAGCAGTACTTC
NA TRBJ2-1 TRBV7-2 NA CASSFSGRNEQFF TGTGCCAGCAGCTTCTCAGGGCGAAATGAGCAGTTCTTC
NA TRBJ2-5 TRBV27 NA CASGLRIEETQYF TGTGCCAGCGGCCTCCGGATAGAAGAGACCCAGTACTTC
TRBD1 TRBJ2-7 TRBV27 NA CASSHPGQGAYEQYF TGTGCCAGCAGCCATCCGGGACAGGGGGCCTACGAGCAGTACTTC
NA TRBJ1-3 TRBV29-1 NA CSVDRDLGGNTIYF TGCAGCGTTGATAGGGATTTGGGTGGAAACACCATATATTTT
NA TRBJ2-5 TRBV21-1 NA CARSRQGLETQYF TGTGCCAGATCGAGACAGGGGCTAGAGACCCAGTACTTC
NA TRBJ2-7 TRBV25-1 NA CASSDTGGAYEQYF TGTGCCAGCAGTGACACCGGCGGGGCCTACGAGCAGTACTTC
TRBD2 TRBJ2-3 TRBV9 NA CASRSGGSVADTQYF TGTGCCAGCAGGTCGGGCGGGAGCGTGGCAGATACGCAGTATTTT
NA TRBJ1-2 TRBV19 NA CASSMSAHYGYTF TGTGCCAGTAGTATGTCGGCCCACTATGGCTACACCTTC
TRBD2 TRBJ2-7 TRBV6-6 few CASLADGEQYF TGTGCCAGCCTAGCGGATGGAGAGCAGTACTTC
NA TRBJ2-7 TRBV30 NA CAWSVGPWVYF TGTGCCTGGAGCGTAGGGCCTTGGGTCTACTTC
NA TRBJ2-5 TRBV7-2 NA CASSLGSGLHQETQYF TGTGCCAGCAGCTTAGGGAGCGGGTTACACCAAGAGACCCAGTACTTC
NA TRBJ2-1 TRBV27 NA CASSSLITSYNEQFF TGTGCCAGCAGTTCCTTAATTACCTCCTACAATGAGCAGTTCTTC
TRBD1 TRBJ2-7 TRBV6-5 NA CASSQEDRVGYEQYF TGTGCCAGCAGTCAAGAGGACAGGGTTGGGTACGAGCAGTACTTC
NA TRBJ2-7 TRBV14 NA CASSQELFGFEQYF TGTGCCAGCAGCCAAGAACTATTTGGGTTCGAGCAGTACTTC